The 7 T cell receptor beta chains presented below share a single source sample, sequenced in a study of T cell changes during pregnancy in multiple sclerosis (dated by TCRdb to the late 2010s). The library was prepared using the immunoSEQ multiplex PCR assay. TCRdb re-hosts the immuneACCESS table, in-frame sequences only. Its copies lack some clones; in the studies checked, an unresolved V gene accounts for under half of them, and the cause for the rest is not known. Here the sample has 9,000 to 15,000 clones; just under 95% occur a single time. The ten largest clones add up to about 0.29% of the sample. The specimen was CD4+ T cells from peripheral blood mononuclear cells, collected before pregnancy. The receptors shown here come from a female donor with multiple sclerosis, enrolled in a pregnancy study.

This clone was observed a single time. J is TRBJ1-3 and V is TRBV15, with D hard to call. The length of the CDR3 is 14 residues. V dropped 0 bases and J dropped 5 bases, with 8 bases sitting between them. The germline CDR1 and CDR2 sequences are LNHNV and YYDKDF (reference sequence). The CDR3 loop is CATSRDAGRNTIYF. The CDR3 DNA is TGTGCCACCAGCAGAGATGCTGGCAGAAACACCATATATTTT.

This clone was recorded a few times. The chain carries TRBV2 and TRBJ1-2; tentative D call: TRBD1 (6 bases). Deletions cut 2 bases from V and 2 bases from J, with 12 bases between. CDR3 size: 15 residues. CDR1 SNHLY and CDR2 FYNNEI come from the germline V gene. This CDR3 is CASSEWAGANYGYTF. CDR3 sequence (DNA): TGTGCCAGCAGTGAATGGGCAGGGGCGAACTATGGCTACACCTTC.

The chain employs TRBV19 and TRBJ1-5; TRBD1 is a possible D gene (6 bases). The germline gives CDR1 LNHDA, CDR2 SQIVND (reference sequence). Trimming cost V 5 bases and J 7 bases, with 12 bases left between them. The CDR3 sequence is 13 residues long. The chain's CDR3 is CASSPRGSQPQHF. The CDR3 nucleotides are TGTGCCAGTAGTCCCAGGGGAAGCCAGCCCCAGCATTTT.

This clone was seen only once. The chain has TRBV2 and TRBJ2-1; 8 nucleotides line up with TRBD2. The length of the CDR3 is 14 residues. With 3 bases clipped from V and 7 bases from J, the junction kept 5 bases outside the gene matches. Germline V gene data show CDR1 as SNHLY and CDR2 as FYNNEI. CDR3 sequence (DNA): TGTGCCAGCAGTGATCGGGGGGGCCGGAATGAGCAGTTCTTC. Its translation is CASSDRGGRNEQFF.

The chain combines TRBV5-6 with TRBJ1-1; D is unresolved. V gave up 6 bases and J gave up 2 bases, with 14 bases separating them. The CDR3 is 14 residues long. Germline V CDR1 and CDR2: SGHDT, YYEEEE. In DNA form, the CDR3 reads TGTGCCAGCAAGGTTGGCTGGAGAAACACTGAAGCTTTCTTT. Protein: CASKVGWRNTEAFF.

A single count supports this clone. The V call is TRBV5-4, the J call TRBJ2-3; D might be TRBD2 (5 bases). The V gene's germline CDR1 is SGHNT and CDR2 YYREEE (reference sequence). V gave up 4 bases and J gave up 5 bases, with 11 bases separating them. CDR3 length: 13 residues. DNA of the CDR3: TGTGCCAGCAGCGGACGGGGTCGAGATACGCAGTATTTT. Its protein is CASSGRGRDTQYF.

The CDR3 is CASSSDRGSYNEQFF. Here the CDR3 DNA reads TGTGCCAGCAGCTCCGACAGGGGAAGTTACAATGAGCAGTTCTTC. This chain connects TRBV9 to TRBJ2-1; 8 bases fit TRBD1. Germline V gene sequence: CDR1 SGDLS, CDR2 YYNGEE. V lost 4 bases, J lost 4 bases, and 7 bases stayed unmatched. This CDR3 region has 15 residues.